This T cell receptor (beta chain) was documented in a study of blood T cell repertoires in COVID-19. About the study: Sources were T cells, B-cell-depleted T cells, or PBMCs; the material itself was cDNA or gDNA.

The data were produced by immunoSEQ multiplex PCR, yet TCRdb's version contains in-frame clones alone and is incomplete. Of 130,000 or so clones in the sample, around 89% were seen once. The CDR3 runs to 15 residues. Germline V gene data show CDR1 as MNHNY and CDR2 as SVGAGI (reference sequence). With 5 bases clipped from V and 4 bases from J, the junction kept 10 bases outside the gene matches. V is TRBV6-6 and J is TRBJ2-7; TRBD1 agrees at 8 bases. Sequenced: peripheral blood. The clonotype originates from a man aged 70-80 years with active COVID-19. DNA for the CDR3: TGTGCCAGCAGTCAAGGGGACAGGCGGAATTACGAGCAGTACTTC. It specifies CASSQGDRRNYEQYF.